One sample yielded the 13 T cell receptor beta chains listed below, sequenced in a study of T cell responses to AZD1222 COVID-19 vaccine. Profiling relied on immunoSEQ multiplex PCR, and the TCRdb table lists in-frame clones only, not all of them. The table records tens of thousands of clones, 85% to 90% of them present only once. The starting material was peripheral blood, obtained on day 0 of AZD1222 vaccination. The receptors here all came from an adult in good health.

This chain joins TRBV6-5 and TRBJ2-3; D is unresolved. This CDR3 contains 14 residues. V lost 5 bases to trimming and J lost 7 bases, with 16 bases between them. From germline, CDR1 is MNHEY and CDR2 SVGAGI. In DNA form, the CDR3 reads TGTGCCAGCAGTCCTTCCCGGCAGGCCAATACGCAGTATTTT. Its translation: CASSPSRQANTQYF.

The chain combines TRBV28 with TRBJ2-1; 7 bases are a match to TRBD2. This CDR3 is 14 amino acids long. V was clipped by 5 bases and J by 7 bases; unmatched bases: 8. Germline V lookup: CDR1 MDHEN, CDR2 SYDVKM. CDR3 sequence (DNA): TGTGCCAGCAGTAGTGGACTAGTAAGGAATGAGCAGTTCTTC. It specifies CASSSGLVRNEQFF.

The chain couples TRBV6-6 to TRBJ1-3; D is unclear. CDR3 length equals 14 residues. Germline assignment: CDR1 MNHNY and CDR2 SVGAGI (reference sequence). With 7 bases removed from V and 3 bases from J, the gap between germline ends came to 13 bases. CDR3 sequence reads: CASTLGRNGNTIYF. The CDR3, as DNA: TGTGCCAGCACGTTAGGGCGAAATGGAAACACCATATATTTT.

V and J are TRBV5-1 and TRBJ2-7; TRBD2 is a possible D gene (6 bases). This CDR3 region has 15 residues. Trimming stripped 1 base from V and 1 base from J, with 12 bases between. The germline gives CDR1 SGHRS, CDR2 YFSETQ. The CDR3 nucleotides read TGCGCCAGCAGCTTGTTCACGGGAGATTCCTACGAGCAGTACTTC. Translating it yields CASSLFTGDSYEQYF.

The CDR3 loop reads CASSLAGGGEKLFF. CDR3 bases: TGCGCCAGCAGCTTGGCAGGGGGCGGTGAAAAACTGTTTTTT. This chain links TRBV5-1 with TRBJ1-4, with 8 nucleotides matching TRBD1. Germline V lookup: CDR1 SGHRS, CDR2 YFSETQ. With V trimmed by 0 bases and J by 7 bases, 2 bases remained unmatched. The CDR3 contains 14 residues. Using reference TRBV5-1 and TRBJ1-4 for the parts outside the CDR3, the full variable domain is KAGVTQTPRYLIKTRGQQVTLSCSPISGHRSVSWYQQTPGQGLQFLFEYFSETQRNKGNFPGRFSGRQFSNSRSEMNVSTLELGDSALYLCASSLAGGGEKLFFGSGTQLSVL.

This clone was picked up one time. V is TRBV5-4 and J is TRBJ2-2; no clear D. CDR1 SGHNT and CDR2 YYREEE come from the germline V gene (reference sequence). Trimming took 4 bases from V and 4 from J, leaving 11 bases between them. This CDR3 is built from 14 residues. CDR3 sequence (DNA): TGTGCCAGCAGCCCCTCGGGCCGCACCGGGGAGCTGTTTTTT. Its protein product is CASSPSGRTGELFF.

V usage is TRBV28 and J usage is TRBJ1-1; D is perhaps TRBD1 (5 bases). The CDR3 loop spans 17 amino acids. Germline assignment: CDR1 MDHEN and CDR2 SYDVKM. V was trimmed by 5 bases and J by 1 base, leaving 20 bases between them. CDR3 coding DNA: TGTGCCAGCAGTCCCACAACTCCAGCGAGGGGGAACACTGAAGCTTTCTTT. It specifies CASSPTTPARGNTEAFF.

The chain uses TRBV7-3 and TRBJ2-1, with D perhaps being TRBD1 or TRBD2 (5 bases each). This CDR3 comprises 15 residues. V lost 5 bases to trimming and J lost 4 bases, with 15 bases between them. Per the germline V gene, CDR1 is SGHTA and CDR2 is FQGTGA. DNA for the CDR3: TGTGCCAGCAGCCCCGCAGGGAGTCGGTACAATGAGCAGTTCTTC. This translates into CASSPAGSRYNEQFF.

This chain joins TRBV20-1 and TRBJ1-5; TRBD1 agrees at 8 bases. The CDR3 has 16 residues. The germline V gene encodes CDR1 DFQATT and CDR2 SNEGSKA (reference sequence). Germline trimming cut 3 bases from V and 1 base from J; bases unmatched to any gene: 8. CDR3 loop: CSASVQGAKSNQPQHF. CDR3 in DNA: TGCAGTGCTAGTGTCCAGGGGGCGAAAAGCAATCAGCCCCAGCATTTT.

V and J are TRBV12-3 or TRBV12-4 and TRBJ1-3; D not certain. The V and J ends lost 3 bases and 4 bases respectively, with 4 bases between them. The CDR3 consists of 12 residues. CDR3 amino acids: CASSFSGNTIYF. DNA of the CDR3: TGTGCCAGCAGTTTTTCGGGAAACACCATATATTTT.

The rearrangement links TRBV7-3 to TRBJ2-3, with 9 nucleotides matching TRBD2. Germline values: CDR1 SGHTA, CDR2 FQGTGA. This CDR3 has 19 amino acids. J lost 3 bases, V lost 1 base, and 14 bases had no gene match. The CDR3 region is CASSLKGDGTSPRTDTQYF. The CDR3 region has the DNA TGTGCCAGCAGCTTAAAAGGAGACGGGACTAGCCCCCGTACAGATACGCAGTATTTT.

CDR3 region: CASSLADSYYGYTF. DNA of the CDR3: TGTGCCAGCAGCTTAGCGGACAGCTACTATGGCTACACCTTC. V and J are TRBV7-9 and TRBJ1-2; D is possibly TRBD1 (6 bases). V gave up 0 bases and J gave up 3 bases, with 8 bases separating them. CDR1 is SEHNR and CDR2 is FQNEAQ in the germline V gene (reference sequence). The CDR3 totals 14 residues.

The J gene is TRBJ2-3, the V gene TRBV19, with TRBD2 as a possible D gene (5 bases). V gave up 4 bases and J gave up 3 bases, with 5 bases separating them. Germline lookup yields CDR1 LNHDA and CDR2 SQIVND (reference sequence). This CDR3 is 12 amino acids long. The CDR3 DNA reads as TGTGCCAGTAGTAGGAGGACAGATACGCAGTATTTT. Protein product: CASSRRTDTQYF.